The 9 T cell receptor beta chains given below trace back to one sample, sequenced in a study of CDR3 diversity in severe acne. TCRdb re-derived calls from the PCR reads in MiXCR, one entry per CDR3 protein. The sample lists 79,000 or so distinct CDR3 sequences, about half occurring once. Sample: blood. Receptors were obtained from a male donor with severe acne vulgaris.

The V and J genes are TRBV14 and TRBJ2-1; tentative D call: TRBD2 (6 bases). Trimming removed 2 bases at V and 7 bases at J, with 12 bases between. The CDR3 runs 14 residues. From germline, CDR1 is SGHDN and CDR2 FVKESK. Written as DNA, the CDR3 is TGTGCCAGCAGCCAACCCTCGCTAGCGAATGAGCAGTTCTTC. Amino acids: CASSQPSLANEQFF.

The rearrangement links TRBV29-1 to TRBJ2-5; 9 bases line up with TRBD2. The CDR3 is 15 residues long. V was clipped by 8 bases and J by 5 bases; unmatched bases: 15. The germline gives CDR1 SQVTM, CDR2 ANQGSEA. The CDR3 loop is CSPWGAGGRPETQYF. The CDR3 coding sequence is TGCAGCCCGTGGGGGGCGGGAGGGCGTCCGGAGACCCAGTACTTC.

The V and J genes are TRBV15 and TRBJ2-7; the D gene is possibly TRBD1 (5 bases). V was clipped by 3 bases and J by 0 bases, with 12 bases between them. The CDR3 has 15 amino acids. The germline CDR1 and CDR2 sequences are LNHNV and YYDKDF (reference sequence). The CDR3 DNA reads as TGTGCCACCAGCAGCCACAGGCAGTACTCCTACGAGCAGTACTTC. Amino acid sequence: CATSSHRQYSYEQYF. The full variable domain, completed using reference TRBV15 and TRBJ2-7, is DAMVIQNPRYQVTQFGKPVTLSCSQTLNHNVMYWYQQKSSQAPKLLFHYYDKDFNNEADTPDNFQSRRPNTSFCFLDIRSPGLGDTAMYLCATSSHRQYSYEQYFGPGTRLTVT.

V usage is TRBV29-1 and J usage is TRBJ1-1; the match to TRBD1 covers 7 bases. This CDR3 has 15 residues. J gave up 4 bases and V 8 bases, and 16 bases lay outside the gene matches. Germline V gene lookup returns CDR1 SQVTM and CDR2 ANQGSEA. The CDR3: CSQDPYRGFGTEAFF. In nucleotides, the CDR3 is TGCAGCCAAGATCCCTACAGGGGATTCGGCACTGAAGCTTTCTTT.

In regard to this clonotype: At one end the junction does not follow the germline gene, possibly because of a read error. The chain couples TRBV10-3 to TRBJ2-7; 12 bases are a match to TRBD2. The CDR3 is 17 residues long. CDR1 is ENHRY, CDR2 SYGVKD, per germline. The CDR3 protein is CASSPLAGGPLVYEQYF. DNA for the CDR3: TGTGCCAGCAGTCCCCTAGCGGGAGGGCCTTTAGTTTACGAGCAGTACTTC.

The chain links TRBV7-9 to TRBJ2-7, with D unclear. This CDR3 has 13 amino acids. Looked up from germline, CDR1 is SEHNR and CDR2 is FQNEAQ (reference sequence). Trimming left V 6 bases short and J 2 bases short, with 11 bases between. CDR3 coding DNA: TGTGCCAGCAGTTTATTGACGGCCTACGAGCAGTACTTC. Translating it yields CASSLLTAYEQYF.

This CDR3 reads CASSREGRRGYTF. Written as DNA, the CDR3 is TGTGCCAGCAGTCGTGAGGGACGAAGGGGCTACACCTTC. This chain uses TRBV12-3 or TRBV12-4 with TRBJ1-2; D might be TRBD1 (5 bases). V was trimmed by 5 bases and J by 8 bases, leaving 15 bases between them. This CDR3 spans 13 amino acids.

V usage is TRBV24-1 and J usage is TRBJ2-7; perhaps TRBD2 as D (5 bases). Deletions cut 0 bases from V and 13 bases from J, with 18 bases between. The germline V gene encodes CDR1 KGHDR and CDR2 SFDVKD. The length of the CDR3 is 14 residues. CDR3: CATSDLGPRKRLYF. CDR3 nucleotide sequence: TGTGCCACCAGTGATTTGGGACCCAGGAAGCGGCTCTACTTC.

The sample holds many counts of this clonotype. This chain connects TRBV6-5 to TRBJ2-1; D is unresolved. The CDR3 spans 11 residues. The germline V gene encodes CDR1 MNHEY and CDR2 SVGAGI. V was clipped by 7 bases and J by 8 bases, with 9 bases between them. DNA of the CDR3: TGTGCCAGCACCAAACTTGATGAGCAGTTCTTC. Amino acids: CASTKLDEQFF.